Below, 20 T cell receptor beta chains from the same sample are listed, as sequenced in a study of blood T cell repertoires in COVID-19. TCRdb's table, derived via immunoSEQ multiplex PCR, lists solely in-frame clones and lacks some. The sample includes 100,000 to 150,000 clones, approximately 89% seen only once; the top ten take around 3.2%. Material for sequencing was peripheral blood. Receptors were obtained from a woman of 80 years or more with COVID-19, enrolled during active disease.

The chain carries TRBV4-3 and TRBJ2-3; possibly TRBD2 for D (5 bases). V was cut by 1 base and J by 3 bases, with 23 bases left in between. Germline V lookup: CDR1 LGHNA, CDR2 YSLEER. CDR3 length equals 19 residues. CDR3 nucleotide sequence: TGCGCCAGCAGCCAAGTGTATGGTGCGCGAACACCGGGAACAGATACGCAGTATTTT. Its translation: CASSQVYGARTPGTDTQYF.

The genes are TRBV29-1 and TRBJ2-1; D is perhaps TRBD1 (6 bases). The CDR3 consists of 16 residues. CDR1 is SQVTM, CDR2 ANQGSEA, per germline. Trimming removed 5 bases from V and 5 bases from J, with 22 bases in between. For the CDR3, the DNA is TGCAGCGTTTCTATTGGGGGTTGGGGGCGCAACAATGAGCAGTTCTTC. It encodes CSVSIGGWGRNNEQFF.

The chain couples TRBV10-2 to TRBJ2-5; TRBD2 agrees at 14 bases. Germline values: CDR1 WSHSY, CDR2 SAAADI. The CDR3 has 15 amino acids. V gave up 3 bases and J gave up 4 bases; unmatched junction bases: 1. CDR3 sequence: CASSDGLAGGETQYF. The CDR3 coding sequence is TGCGCCAGCAGTGACGGACTAGCGGGAGGAGAGACCCAGTACTTC.

This chain connects TRBV6-5 to TRBJ2-5; D gene uncertain. The CDR3 totals 13 residues. The germline CDR1 and CDR2 sequences are MNHEY and SVGAGI. The V and J ends lost 2 bases and 4 bases respectively, with 8 bases between them. The CDR3 here is CASSYEIRETQYF. CDR3 DNA sequence: TGTGCCAGCAGTTACGAGATTCGAGAGACCCAGTACTTC.

V is TRBV6-2 or TRBV6-3 and J is TRBJ2-7, with 7 bases that match TRBD2. V dropped 2 bases and J dropped 1; count of bases not matched to a gene: 5. Germline assignment: CDR1 MNHEY and CDR2 SVGEGT. This CDR3 comprises 15 residues. CDR3 sequence (DNA): TGTGCCAGCAGTTACGAAGGTAGCGGGTCCTACGAGCAGTACTTC. Protein: CASSYEGSGSYEQYF.

This clone has just a few counts. V usage is TRBV3-1 (or the pseudogene TRBV3-2) and J usage is TRBJ1-2, with 9 bases lining up with TRBD1. Trimming at V came to 6 bases and at J to 4 bases, leaving 6 bases not matched to a gene. Per the germline V gene, CDR1 is LGHDT and CDR2 is YNNKEL (reference sequence). This CDR3 is built from 14 residues. CDR3 bases: TGTGCCAGCAGTCTTGACAGGGGGACCTATGGCTACACCTTC. Residues: CASSLDRGTYGYTF.

V usage is TRBV4-3 and J usage is TRBJ2-7, with D tentatively TRBD1 (5 bases). The CDR3 has 16 amino acids. The ends were cut back, 1 base at V and 6 bases at J, with 19 bases in the middle. Per the germline V gene, CDR1 is LGHNA and CDR2 is YSLEER. The DNA of the CDR3 is TGCGCCAGCAGCCAAGGTCCAGGGCGGATGGGAACCGAGCAGTACTTC. It yields the protein CASSQGPGRMGTEQYF.

V gene TRBV10-3 combines with J gene TRBJ2-7; 9 nucleotides match TRBD1. The CDR3 totals 15 residues. V gave up 0 bases and J gave up 5 bases; unmatched junction bases: 5. Germline V CDR1 and CDR2: ENHRY, SYGVKD. The CDR3 region is CAISESGTGFNEQYF. CDR3 nucleotides: TGTGCCATCAGTGAGTCTGGGACAGGGTTTAACGAGCAGTACTTC.

The chain recombines TRBV29-1 with TRBJ2-1; tentative D call: TRBD2 (7 bases). CDR1 is SQVTM, CDR2 ANQGSEA, per germline. This CDR3 is built from 13 residues. Trimming cost V 6 bases and J 7 bases, with 16 bases left between them. The CDR3 here is CSVIVGGPNEQFF. The CDR3 DNA reads as TGCAGCGTGATCGTGGGGGGGCCAAATGAGCAGTTCTTC.

The chain links TRBV5-6 to TRBJ2-7, with TRBD1 matching over 10 bases. Germline values: CDR1 SGHDT, CDR2 YYEEEE. There are 15 residues in the CDR3. Trimming took 3 bases from V and 4 from J; bases not matched to a gene: 7. The CDR3 DNA follows: TGTGCCAGCAGCTCTGACAGGGGGCGTTGGTACGAGCAGTACTTC. It encodes CASSSDRGRWYEQYF.

The chain has TRBV3-1 (or the pseudogene TRBV3-2) and TRBJ1-1; D may be TRBD1 (5 bases). Trimming shortened V by 5 bases and J by 1 base, and 8 bases separated the two germline ends. CDR1 LGHDT and CDR2 YNNKEL come from the germline V gene (reference sequence). The CDR3 has 13 residues. This CDR3 is CASSTTGNTEAFF. As DNA, the CDR3 is TGTGCCAGCAGCACCACAGGGAACACTGAAGCTTTCTTT.

This clone showed up just once. The V call is TRBV29-1, the J call TRBJ2-1, with 10 bases that match TRBD2. The CDR3 has 11 amino acids. CDR1 and CDR2 (germline): SQVTM, ANQGSEA. The V and J ends lost 7 bases and 11 bases, in that order; junction bases with no gene match: 5. CDR3 nucleotide sequence: TGCAGCGCAATGACTAGCGGGCAGCAGTTCTTC. Its translation is CSAMTSGQQFF.

The rearrangement links TRBV6-2 or TRBV6-3 to TRBJ1-1; D gene ambiguous. The CDR3 consists of 13 residues. Germline V lookup: CDR1 MNHEY, CDR2 SVGEGT. The V gene lost 0 bases and the J gene lost 8 bases, with 10 bases spanning the gap. The CDR3 region is CASSYSRGGEAFF. The CDR3 DNA reads as TGTGCCAGCAGTTACTCGCGGGGAGGAGAAGCTTTCTTT.

V usage is TRBV20-1 and J usage is TRBJ1-4, with 10 nucleotides matching TRBD1. The V and J ends lost 3 bases and 6 bases, in that order; junction bases with no gene match: 7. There are 15 residues in the CDR3. The germline CDR1 and CDR2 sequences are DFQATT and SNEGSKA (reference sequence). Here the CDR3 DNA reads TGCAGTGCTAGTTCACCCGGGACAGGGGATGAAAAACTGTTTTTT. Translating it yields CSASSPGTGDEKLFF.

This clone came up once. This chain links TRBV6-5 with TRBJ2-1, with TRBD2 matching 9 bases. The germline V gene encodes CDR1 MNHEY and CDR2 SVGAGI. V shed 6 bases and J 9 bases; nucleotides not matched to a gene: 6. The CDR3 contains 13 residues. The CDR3 protein is CASSGTSYGEQFF. The CDR3 DNA follows: TGTGCCAGCAGCGGGACTAGCTACGGTGAGCAGTTCTTC.

V is TRBV11-2 and J is TRBJ2-1, with 9 bases matching TRBD2. V gave up 5 bases and J gave up 6 bases; unmatched junction bases: 17. The germline V gene has CDR1 SGHAT and CDR2 FQNNGV. This CDR3 spans 18 amino acids. CDR3 residues: CASSQVIRSGRVGNEQFF. DNA for the CDR3: TGTGCCAGCAGCCAAGTTATTCGTAGCGGGAGAGTGGGCAATGAGCAGTTCTTC.

This sequence joins TRBV19 and TRBJ1-4; 7 bases line up with TRBD1. The germline CDR1 and CDR2 sequences are LNHDA and SQIVND (reference sequence). The trim removed 6 bases at V and 7 bases at J, leaving 8 bases unmatched. The CDR3 has 14 amino acids. For the CDR3, the DNA is TGTGCCAGTAGATGGGACAGTCCCACTGAAAAACTGTTTTTT. Protein sequence: CASRWDSPTEKLFF. Together with reference TRBV19 and TRBJ1-4, the CDR3 gives the full variable domain: DGGITQSPKYLFRKEGQNVTLSCEQNLNHDAMYWYRQDPGQGLRLIYYSQIVNDFQKGDIAEGYSVSREKKESFPLTVTSAQKNPTAFYLCASRWDSPTEKLFFGSGTQLSVL.

The table lists this clone with a count of one. This chain links TRBV6-5 with TRBJ1-5, with TRBD1 as a possible D gene (6 bases). The CDR3 sequence is 13 residues long. CDR1 and CDR2 from the germline V gene are MNHEY and SVGAGI. Trimming cost V 11 bases and J 6 bases, with 17 bases left between them. CDR3 sequence (DNA): TGTGCCTCCAGGGGAGGGGTCGGTCAGCCCCAGCATTTT. It codes for CASRGGVGQPQHF.

Here the CDR3 DNA reads TGCAGCGTTGAAGATTTGACTAGCGGGAGGGCCGCTCAAGAGACCCAGTACTTC. Protein product: CSVEDLTSGRAAQETQYF. The chain carries TRBV29-1 and TRBJ2-5, with 14 bases that match TRBD2. CDR1 is SQVTM and CDR2 is ANQGSEA in the germline V gene. With 0 bases clipped from V and 2 bases from J, the junction kept 8 bases outside the gene matches. The CDR3 sequence is 18 residues long.

The chain has TRBV12-2 and TRBJ2-3; the listed D gene, TRBD2, was not tested against the DNA. TRBV12-2 is given as a pseudogene. CDR3 length: 14 residues. This chain's CDR3 is CASRLGLDTDTQYF. In nucleotides, the CDR3 is TGTGCAAGTCGCTTAGGACTCGACACAGATACGCAGTATTTT.